Presented here are 30 T cell receptor beta chains from one specimen sequenced in a study of immune heterogeneity within non-small cell lung tumors. Template material for each sample was about 560 ng of bulk tumor genomic DNA. Doctors removed several biopsies from each primary tumor during surgery, keeping them far apart. Their non-small cell lung cancer was newly diagnosed and untreated, and the patients underwent curative surgery. In a multiplex PCR, 32 V and 13 J primers amplified TCR beta CDR3. TCRdb itself ran the multiplex PCR reads through MiXCR, one entry per CDR3 protein. The sample includes roughly 10,000 distinct CDR3 sequences, 17% seen only once; the top ten take roughly 3.7%. Sequenced: lung tumor tissue. These receptors came from a man aged 35-49 years with non-small cell lung cancer.

In this sample, this clonotype is medium-sized. V gene TRBV7-2 combines with J gene TRBJ2-7, with D maybe TRBD1 (6 bases). The CDR3 loop spans 14 amino acids. Trimming removed 2 bases from V and 5 bases from J, with 13 bases in between. Germline assignment: CDR1 SGHTA and CDR2 FQGNSA. As DNA, the CDR3 is TGTGCCAGCAGCTTACCGGGCAGGGGAAACGAGCAGTACTTC. Translating gives CASSLPGRGNEQYF.

This clonotype was observed a few times. Being one base from a much bigger clone, this may be a read error. The rearrangement links TRBV7-2 to TRBJ2-5; 13 bases are a match to TRBD2. The CDR3 has 15 residues. From germline, CDR1 is SGHTA and CDR2 FQGNSA. Here the CDR3 reads CVSGTSGTNQETQYF. In nucleotides, the CDR3 is TGTGTCAGCGGGACTAGCGGGACTAACCAAGAGACCCAGTACTTC.

This clonotype was found many times. The chain links TRBV12-3 or TRBV12-4 to TRBJ1-6; no firm D call. V lost 4 bases, J lost 10 bases, and 8 bases lay in between. The CDR3 runs to 12 residues. CDR3 amino acids: CASSSTPSPLHF. DNA of the CDR3: TGTGCCAGCAGTTCGACTCCGTCACCCCTCCACTTT.

This clonotype was picked up many times. The chain employs TRBV7-9 and TRBJ1-1; TRBD1 matches at 7 bases. V was pared by 5 bases and J by 4 bases, with 10 bases of the junction left unmatched. The germline gives CDR1 SEHNR, CDR2 FQNEAQ (reference sequence). CDR3 length: 15 residues. CDR3 coding DNA: TGTGCCAGCAGCGCGGCGAGGGGGCTTGGCACTGAAGCTTTCTTT. Protein product: CASSAARGLGTEAFF.

This clonotype was recorded at least ten times. The V gene is TRBV20-1, the J gene TRBJ2-4; 8 positions agree with TRBD1. The CDR3 is 17 residues long. Germline V CDR1 and CDR2: DFQATT, SNEGSKA (reference sequence). V was pared by 6 bases and J by 0 bases, with 13 bases of the junction left unmatched. The CDR3 loop is CSAHPDRALLAKNIQYF. The CDR3 nucleotides are TGCAGTGCCCACCCGGACAGGGCCTTGTTAGCCAAAAACATTCAGTACTTC.

This clonotype was detected many times. This chain uses TRBV18 with TRBJ1-1; 9 bases are a match to TRBD1. In germline, CDR1 is KGHSH, CDR2 LQKENI. The ends lost 3 bases at V and 7 bases at J; junction bases unmatched: 3. The CDR3 has 13 amino acids. The CDR3 protein is CASSPPDRGEAFF. CDR3 coding DNA: TGTGCCAGCTCACCCCCGGACAGGGGTGAAGCTTTCTTT. The entire variable domain, with the rest obtained from reference TRBV18 and TRBJ1-1, is as follows: NAGVMQNPRHLVRRRGQEARLRCSPMKGHSHVYWYRQLPEEGLKFMVYLQKENIIDESGMPKERFSAEFPKEGPSILRIQQVVRGDSAAYFCASSPPDRGEAFFGQGTRLTVV.

This clonotype is large by share. The CDR3 region has the DNA TGTGCCACCAGTGATAAACTAGCGGGAAGGGCAGATACGCAGTATTTT. It codes for CATSDKLAGRADTQYF. The V gene is TRBV24-1, the J gene TRBJ2-3; 10 bases match TRBD2. V was clipped by 3 bases and J by 4 bases; unmatched bases: 6. Germline CDR1 KGHDR, CDR2 SFDVKD. CDR3 size: 16 residues.

By share, this clonotype counts as medium-sized (0.01 to 0.1%). CDR3 sequence reads: CASSQSGTVNSPLHF. The CDR3 bases are TGTGCCAGCTCACAATCGGGGACGGTTAATTCACCCCTCCACTTT. The V and J genes are TRBV18 and TRBJ1-6; possibly TRBD1 for D (5 bases). Germline V CDR1 and CDR2: KGHSH, LQKENI. This CDR3 region has 15 residues. The ends were cut back, 4 bases at V and 6 bases at J, with 13 bases in the middle.

This clonotype is labeled medium-sized. This chain connects TRBV11-2 to TRBJ2-7; D remains unclear. Germline CDR1 and CDR2: SGHAT and FQNNGV. There are 13 residues in the CDR3. Trimming stripped 0 bases from V and 6 bases from J, with 9 bases between. CDR3 in DNA: TGTGCCAGCAGCTTAGAGGAAAAGGTCGAGCAGTACTTC. This codes for CASSLEEKVEQYF.

This clonotype was recorded many times. The V call is TRBV18, the J call TRBJ2-1; 10 nucleotides align to TRBD2. Germline V gives CDR1 KGHSH, CDR2 LQKENI. V trimming: 0 bases; J trimming: 5 bases; junction bases outside the gene matches: 7. The CDR3 sequence is 17 residues long. The CDR3 DNA reads TGTGCCAGCTCACCACCTGTGACTAGCGGGTTTCACAATGAGCAGTTCTTC. Residues: CASSPPVTSGFHNEQFF.

This clonotype appeared many times. This rearrangement joins TRBV27 to TRBJ2-1; 12 positions agree with TRBD2. The CDR3 sequence is 16 residues long. J lost 4 bases, V lost 6 bases, and 7 bases had no gene match. Germline CDR1 MNHEY, CDR2 SMNVEV (reference sequence). The CDR3 DNA follows: TGTGCCAGCAGCCCCCCGGGACTAGCGGGTTACAATGAGCAGTTCTTC. Encoded protein: CASSPPGLAGYNEQFF.

Concerning this clonotype itself: Mismatch with germline at one junction end may stem from a read error. V and J are TRBV7-8 and TRBJ1-6; a possible D gene is TRBD1 (6 bases). CDR3 size: 18 residues. The germline V gene encodes CDR1 SGHVS and CDR2 FQNEAQ. The CDR3 coding sequence is TGTGTCAGCAGCTTAGGGATTCAGGGGAAACCCGATAATTCGCCCCTCCACTTT. Translated: CVSSLGIQGKPDNSPLHF.

Judged by abundance, this clonotype is medium-sized. The chain is built from TRBV6-1 and TRBJ1-1, with D possibly being TRBD1 (6 bases). V lost 6 bases, J lost 5 bases, and 13 bases lay in between. This CDR3 is built from 13 residues. CDR1 MNHNS and CDR2 SASEGT come from the germline V gene. CDR3 DNA: TGTGCCAGCAGATTCACAGGGATAACTGAAGCTTTCTTT. It translates to CASRFTGITEAFF.

Many counts were recorded for this clonotype. The rearrangement joins TRBV6-1 to TRBJ2-2; D possibly matches TRBD1 or TRBD2 (5 bases each). The CDR3 contains 13 residues. Looked up from germline, CDR1 is MNHNS and CDR2 is SASEGT. V gave up 5 bases and J gave up 7 bases, with 11 bases separating them. CDR3 loop: CASSLRGIGELFF. In DNA form, the CDR3 reads TGTGCCAGCAGTTTGAGGGGAATCGGGGAGCTGTTTTTT.

In this sample, this clonotype turned up many times. CDR3 sequence reads: CSAREGLTGELFF. The CDR3 nucleotides read TGCAGTGCTAGAGAGGGGCTTACCGGGGAGCTGTTTTTT. The rearrangement links TRBV20-1 to TRBJ2-2, with D perhaps matching TRBD1 (5 bases). The CDR3 covers 13 residues. Germline V gene lookup returns CDR1 DFQATT and CDR2 SNEGSKA (reference sequence). Trimming removed 0 bases at V and 5 bases at J, with 7 bases between.

As regards this clonotype: Relative to the germline gene, one junction end is altered; a read error may explain this. The rearrangement links TRBV5-1 to TRBJ2-7; weak D call: TRBD2 (6 bases). CDR3 length: 16 residues. Germline V lookup: CDR1 SGHRS, CDR2 YFSETQ. The CDR3 DNA follows: TGCGCCAGCAGCTTTGCCTCAGGAGGGGCGGCCTACGAGCAGTGCTTC. Translating it yields CASSFASGGAAYEQCF.

In this sample, this clonotype is medium-sized. The chain links TRBV19 to TRBJ1-2, with D maybe TRBD1 (6 bases). The V end was cut by 5 bases, the J end by 4 bases, with 23 bases between. CDR3 length equals 17 residues. Per the germline V gene, CDR1 is LNHDA and CDR2 is SQIVND (reference sequence). The CDR3 DNA is TGTGCCAGTAGTCCCCTTTCCTCAGGGGCCCAATCCTATGGCTACACCTTC. It specifies CASSPLSSGAQSYGYTF.

The sample holds many counts of this clonotype. The chain links TRBV25-1 to TRBJ2-1; 7 positions agree with TRBD2. Germline V gives CDR1 MGHDK, CDR2 SYGVNS. CDR3 size: 14 residues. Unmatched junction bases numbered 4, after V lost 4 bases and J lost 4 bases. The CDR3 bases are TGTGCCAGCAGTGGCGGACTAGATTACAATGAGCAGTTCTTC. Its protein is CASSGGLDYNEQFF.

Regarding this clonotype: No conserved phenylalanine or tryptophan is present at the end of the CDR3, so a read error is the likely explanation. The DNA is omitted, as the CDR3 cannot be located on it reliably, and the CDR3 follows TCRdb's listing. This CDR3 reads CASSSRQSYEQYFGP. This rearrangement joins TRBV28 to TRBJ2-3; the table's D call, TRBD1, has no DNA check behind it. Germline CDR1 MDHEN, CDR2 SYDVKM. A total of 15 residues make up the CDR3, ends included.

In its sample, this clonotype ranks as medium-sized. The chain carries TRBV20-1 and TRBJ2-7; 10 nucleotides agree with TRBD2. CDR1 is DFQATT and CDR2 is SNEGSKA in the germline V gene (reference sequence). Trimming at V came to 0 bases and at J to 0 bases, leaving 14 bases not matched to a gene. The CDR3 totals 19 residues. CDR3 sequence: CSARDRRTSGFLSSYEQYF. The CDR3 DNA follows: TGCAGTGCTAGAGATCGTCGGACTAGCGGATTTCTTAGCTCCTACGAGCAGTACTTC.

As concerns this clonotype: The CDR3 does not close with the conserved phenylalanine or tryptophan, likely indicating a read error. The limits of the CDR3 on the DNA are not certain, so only TCRdb's listed CDR3 is given. The chain recombines TRBV20-1 with TRBJ2-3; the table's D call, TRBD1, was not checked against the DNA. The CDR3 length equals 15 residues, ends included. Per germline, CDR1 DFQATT and CDR2 SNEGSKA (reference sequence). The CDR3 spells CSADRDSSYEQYFGP.

In this sample, this clonotype is medium-sized (0.01 to 0.1%). The CDR3 here is CASRRTEFSNQPQHF. The CDR3 nucleotides are TGTGCCAGCAGGAGGACAGAATTTAGCAATCAGCCCCAGCATTTT. The chain joins TRBV6-2 or TRBV6-3 to TRBJ1-5, with D possibly being TRBD1 (6 bases). The length of the CDR3 is 15 residues. Trimming removed 6 bases from V and 0 bases from J, with 12 bases in between. Germline CDR1 MNHEY, CDR2 SVGEGT.

This clonotype showed up many times. The chain employs TRBV20-1 and TRBJ2-4; 8 bases map to TRBD2. This CDR3 region has 15 residues. V lost 2 bases to trimming and J lost 2 bases; unmatched junction nucleotides: 5. Germline V gene sequence: CDR1 DFQATT, CDR2 SNEGSKA (reference sequence). CDR3 nucleotide sequence: TGCAGTGCTAGACGGGAGGGCCTAACCAAAAACATTCAGTACTTC. It yields the protein CSARREGLTKNIQYF.

This clonotype was observed many times. The chain is built from TRBV5-5 and TRBJ1-2; D unresolved. Deletions cut 2 bases from V and 4 bases from J, with 12 bases between. Germline loops: CDR1 SGHKS, CDR2 YYEKEE (reference sequence). This CDR3 comprises 14 residues. Written as DNA, the CDR3 is TGTGCCAGCAGCTTACGTGAGGGTATCTATGGCTACACCTTC. Translated, it gives CASSLREGIYGYTF.

As regards this clonotype: This may come from a read error, since a much larger clone is one base off. J is TRBJ1-1 and V is TRBV6-2 or TRBV6-3; no firm D call. The CDR3 totals 10 residues. V lost 8 bases and J lost 5, with 6 bases in between. The germline gives CDR1 MNHEY, CDR2 SVGEGT. CDR3 in DNA: TGTGCCAGCGTCGGTACTGAAGCTTTCTTT. Amino acids: CASVGTEAFF.

About this clonotype itself: This clone may be a read error of a much larger clone one base away. The chain employs TRBV20-1 and TRBJ1-2, with 7 bases aligning to TRBD1. The V segment lost 3 bases and the J segment 1 base; nucleotides outside the gene matches: 2. Germline values: CDR1 DFQATT, CDR2 SNEGSKA (reference sequence). The length of the CDR3 is 13 residues. The CDR3 DNA sequence: TGCAGTGCTAGTCCAGGGGGTAACTATGGCTACACCTTC. Its protein is CSASPGGNYGYTF.

The sample holds many counts of this clonotype. This chain joins TRBV27 and TRBJ2-1; tentatively, D is TRBD1 or TRBD2 (5 bases each). Trimming took off 3 bases at V and 4 bases at J, with 22 bases between the two ends. The germline gives CDR1 MNHEY, CDR2 SMNVEV (reference sequence). This CDR3 comprises 18 residues. The CDR3 DNA reads as TGTGCCAGCAGTTTGTTCGGTTTGGGGACCTACAGATACAATGAGCAGTTCTTC. It codes for CASSLFGLGTYRYNEQFF.

This chain connects TRBV6-1 to TRBJ1-1; TRBD1 agrees at 8 bases. Germline CDR1 MNHNS, CDR2 SASEGT. The CDR3 spans 14 residues. CDR3 protein: CVNGPRDRFTEAFF. The CDR3 DNA reads as TGTGTCAACGGCCCACGGGACAGGTTCACTGAAGCTTTCTTT.

In its sample, this clonotype was seen many times. V is TRBV5-1 and J is TRBJ1-1, with D maybe TRBD1 (5 bases). The V gene's germline CDR1 is SGHRS and CDR2 YFSETQ. This CDR3 region has 14 residues. The V end lost 2 bases, the J end lost 2 bases, and 10 bases lay between the germline ends. The CDR3 loop is CASSFFGDNTEAFF. As DNA, the CDR3 is TGCGCCAGCAGCTTTTTTGGGGACAACACTGAAGCTTTCTTT.

This clonotype was detected ten times or more. The J gene is TRBJ2-2, the V gene TRBV12-3 or TRBV12-4; TRBD1 might be the D (6 bases). This CDR3 region has 15 residues. The ends were cut back, 7 bases at V and 7 bases at J, with 19 bases in the middle. The CDR3, as DNA: TGTGCCAGCAACCTTGGGACCCCCAGGGGCGGGGAGCTGTTTTTT. Its translation: CASNLGTPRGGELFF.